One and the same sample provided the 21 T cell receptor beta chains below, sequenced in a study of neurological immune-mediated disorders. TCRdb recomputed calls from the 5' RACE reads with MiXCR, one row per CDR3 protein. This table has under 80,000 distinct CDR3 sequences, less than 4% appearing once. The source material was PBMCs. These receptors came from a man aged 30-40 years with multiple sclerosis.

This clonotype appeared many times. The chain uses TRBV2 and TRBJ1-1; the match to TRBD1 covers 7 bases. CDR3 length: 15 residues. Germline V gene sequence: CDR1 SNHLY, CDR2 FYNNEI. The J segment lost 1 base and the V segment lost 2 bases, leaving 4 bases of the junction unmatched. CDR3 in amino acids: CASSEFGTANTEAFF. CDR3 in DNA: TGTGCCAGCAGTGAATTCGGGACAGCGAACACTGAAGCTTTCTTT.

In this sample, this clonotype turned up many times. The V and J genes are TRBV20-1 and TRBJ2-5, with TRBD2 identical over 7 bases. With 1 base clipped from V and 5 bases from J, the junction kept 4 bases outside the gene matches. Germline lookup yields CDR1 DFQATT and CDR2 SNEGSKA (reference sequence). The CDR3 sequence is 13 residues long. The CDR3 reads CSARVGGVETQYF. The CDR3 DNA follows: TGCAGTGCTAGAGTGGGAGGGGTGGAGACCCAGTACTTC.

This clonotype occurred a few times. This could be a read error, since a much larger clone is one nucleotide away. The gene calls are TRBV7-2 and TRBJ1-2; D remains ambiguous. This CDR3 contains 13 residues. Looked up from germline, CDR1 is SGHTA and CDR2 is FQGNSA. V dropped 5 bases and J dropped 7 bases, with 14 bases sitting between them. The DNA for the CDR3 is TGTGCCAGCAGCCCCAGAAAGGGAGGTGGCTACACCTTC. This codes for CASSPRKGGGYTF.

This clonotype was seen repeatedly, ten times or more. The J gene is TRBJ1-1, the V gene TRBV20-1, with TRBD1 as a possible D gene (6 bases). Germline V gene lookup returns CDR1 DFQATT and CDR2 SNEGSKA (reference sequence). This CDR3 is 15 amino acids long. V was cut by 6 bases and J by 11 bases, with 28 bases left in between. CDR3 in DNA: TGCAGTGCCAACGAACAGGGAAAGGGTTGGGGCAGGGCTTTCTTT. This gives the protein CSANEQGKGWGRAFF.

At least ten counts were recorded for this clonotype. The J gene is TRBJ2-3, the V gene TRBV5-1, with 12 bases that match TRBD2. Germline CDR1 SGHRS, CDR2 YFSETQ. After removal of 2 bases from V and 4 bases from J, the junction contained 2 bases not matched to a gene. This CDR3 spans 15 amino acids. In DNA form, the CDR3 reads TGCGCCAGCAGCTTACTAGCGGGGGGCGCAGATACGCAGTATTTT. This sequence encodes CASSLLAGGADTQYF.

This clonotype was seen at least ten times. In DNA form, the CDR3 reads TGTGCCAGCAGCCAAGGGCTAGCGGGCCGGAATTATACGCAGTATTTT. Translation: CASSQGLAGRNYTQYF. The gene calls are TRBV3-1 and TRBJ2-3; 8 bases align to TRBD2. The germline gives CDR1 LGHDT, CDR2 YNNKEL (reference sequence). With 1 base clipped from V and 7 bases from J, the junction kept 10 bases outside the gene matches. The CDR3 spans 16 residues.

The sample holds many counts of this clonotype. The chain has TRBV5-1 and TRBJ2-3, with D possibly matching TRBD2 (6 bases). From germline, CDR1 is SGHRS and CDR2 YFSETQ. The CDR3 is 15 residues long. V gave up 4 bases and J gave up 6 bases, with 18 bases separating them. The CDR3 nucleotides are TGCGCCAGCAGCACGGAATCTAGCGTTACGGATACGCAGTATTTT. Translation: CASSTESSVTDTQYF. Full variable domain (outside the CDR3, taken from reference TRBV5-1 and TRBJ2-3): KAGVTQTPRYLIKTRGQQVTLSCSPISGHRSVSWYQQTPGQGLQFLFEYFSETQRNKGNFPGRFSGRQFSNSRSEMNVSTLELGDSALYLCASSTESSVTDTQYFGPGTRLTVL.

At least ten counts were recorded for this clonotype. V is TRBV7-2 and J is TRBJ1-5, with no clear D. The germline CDR1 and CDR2 sequences are SGHTA and FQGNSA. The CDR3 spans 14 residues. The V and J ends lost 2 bases and 4 bases respectively, with 9 bases between them. Written as DNA, the CDR3 is TGTGCCAGCAGCTTAATAGTGTCAAATCAGCCCCAGCATTTT. Translated, it gives CASSLIVSNQPQHF.

This clonotype was seen many times. This chain uses TRBV6-5 with TRBJ1-1; 7 bases are a match to TRBD1. The CDR3 is 12 amino acids. CDR1 is MNHEY and CDR2 is SVGAGI in the germline V gene. J gave up 8 bases and V 6 bases, and 6 bases lay outside the gene matches. CDR3 in amino acids: CASSLRGREAFF. As DNA, the CDR3 is TGTGCCAGCAGCCTCAGGGGGAGGGAAGCTTTCTTT.

This clonotype has ten or more counts. The rearrangement uses TRBV12-3 or TRBV12-4 and TRBJ2-3; D is possibly TRBD2 (5 bases). The CDR3 contains 14 residues. Trimming stripped 6 bases from V and 5 bases from J, with 15 bases between. CDR3 protein: CASSPSGFGDTQYF. The CDR3 nucleotides are TGTGCCAGCAGCCCGTCGGGGTTCGGAGATACGCAGTATTTT.

This clonotype showed up many times. The J gene is TRBJ1-5, the V gene TRBV6-5; D is unresolved. Germline loops: CDR1 MNHEY, CDR2 SVGAGI. The V and J ends lost 6 bases and 3 bases respectively, with 9 bases between them. CDR3 size: 13 residues. The CDR3 sequence is CASRPGYNQPQHF. The CDR3 DNA sequence: TGTGCCAGCAGACCGGGATACAATCAGCCCCAGCATTTT.

This clonotype appeared many times. The chain recombines TRBV11-2 with TRBJ2-3, with TRBD2 matching over 11 bases. The CDR3 contains 16 residues. The V and J ends lost 5 bases and 0 bases, in that order; junction bases with no gene match: 4. CDR1 SGHAT and CDR2 FQNNGV come from the germline V gene. CDR3 sequence: CASSIRLAGSTDTQYF. The CDR3 coding sequence is TGTGCCAGCAGCATAAGACTAGCGGGGAGCACAGATACGCAGTATTTT.

There are many counts of this clonotype. The chain recombines TRBV4-3 with TRBJ1-2; D is possibly TRBD1 (5 bases). Trimming took 1 base from V and 0 from J, leaving 6 bases between them. Germline V CDR1 and CDR2: LGHNA, YSLEER. The CDR3 totals 14 residues. The CDR3 DNA reads TGCGCCAGCAGCCAAGCACAGGCTAACTATGGCTACACCTTC. Translation: CASSQAQANYGYTF.

This clonotype showed up many times. One junction end does not reproduce the germline sequence, and a read error may be involved. V is TRBV6-5 and J is TRBJ1-5; the D is unclear. The CDR3 covers 15 residues. CDR1 and CDR2 from the germline V gene are MNHEY and SVGAGI. CDR3 in amino acids: CASSIARNSNQPQNF. In nucleotides, the CDR3 is TGTGCCAGCAGCATCGCCAGGAATAGCAATCAGCCCCAGAATTTT.

This clonotype has a count of ten or more. This chain uses TRBV12-3 or TRBV12-4 with TRBJ1-5, with 7 bases matching TRBD1. The CDR3 length is 15 residues. V shed 6 bases and J 0 bases; nucleotides not matched to a gene: 5. The DNA of the CDR3 is TGTGCCAGCAGGCGAGCAGGGGGTAGCAATCAGCCCCAGCATTTT. Translation: CASRRAGGSNQPQHF.

There are many counts of this clonotype. The V call is TRBV4-1, the J call TRBJ2-1; D not resolved. Trimming took off 2 bases at V and 4 bases at J, with 12 bases between the two ends. From germline, CDR1 is MGHRA and CDR2 YSYEKL. CDR3 length equals 15 residues. CDR3 bases: TGCGCCAGCAGCCAACCTAGGCGTAATTACAATGAGCAGTTCTTC. Its protein product is CASSQPRRNYNEQFF.

In this sample, this clonotype turned up many times. V gene TRBV20-1 combines with J gene TRBJ1-5, with D possibly being TRBD1 (5 bases). Trimming removed 6 bases at V and 6 bases at J, with 12 bases between. CDR1 DFQATT and CDR2 SNEGSKA come from the germline V gene (reference sequence). The CDR3 is made up of 12 amino acids. The DNA of the CDR3 is TGCAGTGCCGGGGCCTGGGGTCAGCCCCAGCATTTT. It yields the protein CSAGAWGQPQHF.

This clonotype was picked up many times. This chain connects TRBV20-1 to TRBJ1-3; 11 bases are a match to TRBD1. CDR3 length: 17 residues. The V and J ends lost 1 base and 2 bases, in that order; junction bases with no gene match: 7. The germline CDR1 and CDR2 sequences are DFQATT and SNEGSKA (reference sequence). The CDR3 DNA is TGCAGTGCTAGAGTCAGAGAGGGACAGGGGGCTGGAAACACCATATATTTT. Translation gives CSARVREGQGAGNTIYF.

This clonotype has at least ten counts. The chain carries TRBV15 and TRBJ2-1, with 7 bases lining up with TRBD1. CDR1 is LNHNV and CDR2 is YYDKDF in the germline V gene (reference sequence). The CDR3 covers 12 residues. With 5 bases clipped from V and 6 bases from J, the junction kept 1 base outside the gene matches. CDR3 loop: CATSRDSNEQFF. For the CDR3, the DNA is TGTGCCACCAGCCGGGACAGCAATGAGCAGTTCTTC.

This clonotype occurred many times. The rearrangement links TRBV9 to TRBJ2-7, with 8 bases fitting TRBD1. V shed 4 bases, J shed 3 bases, and the junction held 9 bases outside the gene matches. CDR1 and CDR2 from the germline V gene are SGDLS and YYNGEE. The CDR3 loop spans 15 amino acids. CDR3 sequence (DNA): TGTGCCAGCAGCCCCCCGGGACAGGAGGACTACGAGCAGTACTTC. It codes for CASSPPGQEDYEQYF. The full variable domain, rest sourced from reference TRBV9 and TRBJ2-7, is DSGVTQTPKHLITATGQRVTLRCSPRSGDLSVYWYQQSLDQGLQFLIQYYNGEERAKGNILERFSAQQFPDLHSELNLSSLELGDSALYFCASSPPGQEDYEQYFGPGTRLTVT.

This clonotype was seen ten or more times. This chain connects TRBV20-1 to TRBJ2-3; 9 bases are shared with TRBD2. This CDR3 has 13 residues. Germline CDR1 and CDR2: DFQATT and SNEGSKA (reference sequence). In DNA form, the CDR3 reads TGCAGCGAAAAGACTAGCGGCGCAGATACGCAGTATTTT. As protein: CSEKTSGADTQYF.